Here is one TCR beta chain with its context. This clone was seen repeatedly, ten times or more. The specificity of this receptor is unknown. Base qualities are not recorded, but no much larger clone differs from it by a single base. These data originate in a study of metastatic and nonmetastatic thyroid tumors (dated by TCRdb to the early 2020s). About the investigation overall: For patients with malignant and with benign thyroid disease, the researchers compared repertoires between peripheral blood samples and tumor or nodule tissue samples. The full study reports these points: TCR beta diversity was reported as significantly higher in malignant tumors than in benign nodules, in both blood and tumor samples.

Clipping removes 0 bases from V and 5 bases from J, with 13 as the unmatched junction base count. From the cysteine through the phenylalanine, the CDR3 covers 17 amino acids. The only DNA kept is the CDR3, 51 bases in frame from the first base. Reading the germline V gene (reference sequence) gives CDR1 DFQATT and CDR2 SNEGSKA. The library was prepared using PCR. Data came from an Illumina HiSeq 4000. High-throughput sequencing was used to profile the TCR beta-chain CDR3 region of every patient. Per the original workflow: The researchers built a classifier to tell apart papillary thyroid cancer patients with distant metastasis, based on CDR3 differences among clinicopathological groups. To measure repertoire diversity the researchers used the Shannon index, while the Morisita-Horn index served to gauge how similar the tumor and blood repertoires were. TCRdb reanalyzed the raw reads on its own, using fastp at Q25 for trimming and MiXCR for clone calling, and kept in-frame beta chains. Here the V and J calls rest on TCRdb's processing, not on the authors' analysis. The sample profile shows more than 15,000 clones; about 25% of them were found once. Of the sample, about 20% is held by the ten largest clones.

None of the patients had been given any treatment before thyroid surgery. The study retrospectively analysed patient clinical samples collected from the early 2010s to the late 2010s using T-cell receptor beta sequencing. The chain uses TRBV20-1 and TRBJ2-1; a stretch of 7 junction bases matches TRBD2. Specimen: tumor tissue. The receptor was derived from a female donor with papillary thyroid cancer or a benign thyroid nodule (not recorded which). Some clones in this sample may be carry-over from other donors' samples. The nucleotides read TGCAGTGCTAGAGAGCAGGGCGGGAGCTTGACCCACAATGAGCAGTTCTTC. Its coded protein is CSAREQGGSLTHNEQFF.